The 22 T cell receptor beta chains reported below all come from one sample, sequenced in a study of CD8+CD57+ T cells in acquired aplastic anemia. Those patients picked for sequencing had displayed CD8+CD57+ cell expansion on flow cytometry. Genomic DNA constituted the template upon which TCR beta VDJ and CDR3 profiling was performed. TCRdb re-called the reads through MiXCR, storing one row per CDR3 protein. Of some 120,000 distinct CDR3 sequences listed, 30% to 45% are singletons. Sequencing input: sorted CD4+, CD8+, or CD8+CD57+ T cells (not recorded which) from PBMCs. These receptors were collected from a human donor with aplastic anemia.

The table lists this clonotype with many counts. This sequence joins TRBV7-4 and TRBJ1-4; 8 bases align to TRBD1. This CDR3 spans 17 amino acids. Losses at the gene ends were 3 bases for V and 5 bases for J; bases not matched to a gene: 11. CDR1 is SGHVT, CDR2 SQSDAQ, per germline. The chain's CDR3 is CASSLGSGGPLNEKLFF. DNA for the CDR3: TGTGCCAGCAGCTTGGGATCAGGGGGCCCACTCAATGAAAAACTGTTTTTT.

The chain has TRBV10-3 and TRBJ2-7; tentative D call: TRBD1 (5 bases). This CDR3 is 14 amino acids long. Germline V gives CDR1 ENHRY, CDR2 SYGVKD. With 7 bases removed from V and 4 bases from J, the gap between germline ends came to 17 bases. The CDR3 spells CAITSQGPLYEQYF. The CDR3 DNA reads TGTGCCATCACCTCCCAGGGCCCCCTTTACGAGCAGTACTTC.

CDR3 sequence: CASRNGRTVGSPLHF. CDR3 bases: TGTGCCAGCAGAAATGGACGGACGGTGGGTTCACCCCTCCACTTT. The chain uses TRBV2 and TRBJ1-6; D unclear. The CDR3 totals 15 residues. Germline V gene lookup returns CDR1 SNHLY and CDR2 FYNNEI. Between the trimmed V and J ends, which lost 6 bases and 9 bases, there was a span of 18 bases.

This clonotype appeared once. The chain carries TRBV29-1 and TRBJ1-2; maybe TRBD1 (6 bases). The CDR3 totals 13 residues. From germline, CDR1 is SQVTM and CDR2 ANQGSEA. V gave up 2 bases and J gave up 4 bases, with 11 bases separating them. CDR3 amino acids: CSVEWTDSYGYTF. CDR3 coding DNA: TGCAGCGTTGAATGGACAGATAGCTATGGCTACACCTTC.

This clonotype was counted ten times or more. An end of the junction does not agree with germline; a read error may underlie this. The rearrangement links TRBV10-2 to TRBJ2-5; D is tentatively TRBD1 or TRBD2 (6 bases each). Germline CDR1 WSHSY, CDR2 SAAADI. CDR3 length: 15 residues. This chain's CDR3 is CASSVGGPVAEAQYF. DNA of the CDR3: TGCGCCAGCAGTGTAGGGGGGCCAGTAGCAGAGGCCCAGTACTTC.

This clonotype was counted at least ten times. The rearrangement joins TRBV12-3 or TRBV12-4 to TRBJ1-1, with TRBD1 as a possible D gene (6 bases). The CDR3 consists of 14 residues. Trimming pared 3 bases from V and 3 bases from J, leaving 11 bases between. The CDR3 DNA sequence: TGTGCCAGCAGTTTGAGGGCAGGGGACACTGAAGCTTTCTTT. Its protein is CASSLRAGDTEAFF.

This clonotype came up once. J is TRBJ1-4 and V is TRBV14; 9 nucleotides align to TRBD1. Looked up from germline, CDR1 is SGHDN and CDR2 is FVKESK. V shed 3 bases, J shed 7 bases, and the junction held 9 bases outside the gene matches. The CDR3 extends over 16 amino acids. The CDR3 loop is CASSQGDRDRGEKLFF. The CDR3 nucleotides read TGTGCCAGCAGCCAGGGGGACAGGGATAGAGGTGAAAAACTGTTTTTT.

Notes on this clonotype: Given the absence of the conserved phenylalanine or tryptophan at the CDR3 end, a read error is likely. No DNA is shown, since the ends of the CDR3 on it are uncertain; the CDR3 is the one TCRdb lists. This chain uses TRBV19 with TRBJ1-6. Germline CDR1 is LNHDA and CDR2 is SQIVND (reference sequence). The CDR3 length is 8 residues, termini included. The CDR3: CASKATLS.

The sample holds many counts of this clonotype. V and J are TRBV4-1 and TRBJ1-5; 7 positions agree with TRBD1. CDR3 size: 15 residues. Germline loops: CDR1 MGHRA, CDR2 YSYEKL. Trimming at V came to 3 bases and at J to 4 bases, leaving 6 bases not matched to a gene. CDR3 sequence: CASSHPGQVNQPQHF. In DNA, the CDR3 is TGCGCCAGCAGCCATCCAGGACAGGTAAATCAGCCCCAGCATTTT.

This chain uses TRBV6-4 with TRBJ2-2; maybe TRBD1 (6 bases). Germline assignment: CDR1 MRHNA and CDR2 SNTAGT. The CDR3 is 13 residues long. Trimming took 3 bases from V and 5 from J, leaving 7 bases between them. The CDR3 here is CASSEGGTGELFF. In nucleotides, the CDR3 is TGTGCCAGCAGTGAAGGGGGTACCGGGGAGCTGTTTTTT.

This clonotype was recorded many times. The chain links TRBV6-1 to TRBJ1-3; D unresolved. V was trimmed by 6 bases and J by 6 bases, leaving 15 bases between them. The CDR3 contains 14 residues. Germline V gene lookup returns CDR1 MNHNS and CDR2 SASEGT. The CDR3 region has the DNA TGTGCCAGCAGATCCCTCCACAGAGAAAACACCATATATTTT. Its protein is CASRSLHRENTIYF.

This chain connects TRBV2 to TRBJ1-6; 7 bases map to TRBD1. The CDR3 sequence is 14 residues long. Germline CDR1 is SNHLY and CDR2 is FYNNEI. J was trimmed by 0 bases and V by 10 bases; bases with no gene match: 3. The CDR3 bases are TGTGCCACACAGGGGATCTCCTATAATTCACCCCTCCACTTT. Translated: CATQGISYNSPLHF.

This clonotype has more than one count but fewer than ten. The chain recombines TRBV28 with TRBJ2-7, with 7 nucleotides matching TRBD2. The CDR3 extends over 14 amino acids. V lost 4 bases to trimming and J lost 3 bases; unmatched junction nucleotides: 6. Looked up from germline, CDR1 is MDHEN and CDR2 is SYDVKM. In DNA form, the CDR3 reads TGTGCCAGCAGTTGGGGAGGGAGAATCTACGAGCAGTACTTC. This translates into CASSWGGRIYEQYF.

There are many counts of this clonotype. The CDR3 reads CATSVSDRDGYTF. DNA of the CDR3: TGTGCCACCAGTGTCTCGGACCGGGATGGCTACACCTTC. The rearrangement uses TRBV24-1 and TRBJ1-2; D uncertain. V gave up 5 bases and J gave up 6 bases, with 12 bases separating them. Germline V gene lookup returns CDR1 KGHDR and CDR2 SFDVKD. There are 13 residues in the CDR3.

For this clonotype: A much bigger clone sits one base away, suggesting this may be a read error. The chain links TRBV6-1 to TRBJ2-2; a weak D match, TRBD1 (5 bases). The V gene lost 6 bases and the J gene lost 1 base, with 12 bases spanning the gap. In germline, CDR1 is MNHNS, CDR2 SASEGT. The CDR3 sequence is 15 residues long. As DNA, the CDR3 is TGTGCCAGCAGCGGAGCACAGGTGAACACCGGGGAGCTGTTTTTT. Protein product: CASSGAQVNTGELFF.

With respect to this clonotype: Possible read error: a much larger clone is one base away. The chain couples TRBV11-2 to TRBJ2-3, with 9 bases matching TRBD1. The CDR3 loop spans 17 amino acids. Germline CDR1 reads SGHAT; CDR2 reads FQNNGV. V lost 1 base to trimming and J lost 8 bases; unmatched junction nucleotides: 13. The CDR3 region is CASSLVGQGTGWCTQYF. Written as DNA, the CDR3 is TGTGCCAGCAGCTTAGTAGGCCAGGGGACAGGGTGGTGTACGCAGTATTTT.

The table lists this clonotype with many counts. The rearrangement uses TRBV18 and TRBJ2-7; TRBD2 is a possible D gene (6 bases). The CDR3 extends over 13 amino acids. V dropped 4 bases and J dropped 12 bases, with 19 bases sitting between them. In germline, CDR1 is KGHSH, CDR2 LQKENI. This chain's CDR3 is CASSHRDSPQVYV. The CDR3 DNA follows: TGTGCCAGCTCACACCGGGACTCCCCGCAGGTGTACGTC.

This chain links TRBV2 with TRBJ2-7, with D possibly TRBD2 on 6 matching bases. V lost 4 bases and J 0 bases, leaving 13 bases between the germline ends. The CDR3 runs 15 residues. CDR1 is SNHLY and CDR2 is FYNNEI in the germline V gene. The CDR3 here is CASSATSPSSYEQYF. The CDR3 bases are TGTGCCAGCAGTGCGACTAGTCCTAGCTCCTACGAGCAGTACTTC.

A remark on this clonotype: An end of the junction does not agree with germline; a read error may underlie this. CDR3 residues: CTSSLGQDSGNTIYF. The CDR3 DNA reads TGTACCAGCAGCTTGGGACAGGACTCTGGAAACACCATATATTTT. The chain carries TRBV11-3 and TRBJ1-3, with 8 bases identical to TRBD1. This CDR3 comprises 15 residues. CDR1 and CDR2 (germline): SGHNT, YENEEA.

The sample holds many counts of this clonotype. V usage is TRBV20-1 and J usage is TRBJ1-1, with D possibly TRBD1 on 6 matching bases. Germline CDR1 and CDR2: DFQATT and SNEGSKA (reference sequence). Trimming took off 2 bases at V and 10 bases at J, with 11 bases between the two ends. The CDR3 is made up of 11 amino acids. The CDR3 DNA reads TGCAGTGCTAGACCTACAGGGATAGCTTTCTTT. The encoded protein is CSARPTGIAFF.

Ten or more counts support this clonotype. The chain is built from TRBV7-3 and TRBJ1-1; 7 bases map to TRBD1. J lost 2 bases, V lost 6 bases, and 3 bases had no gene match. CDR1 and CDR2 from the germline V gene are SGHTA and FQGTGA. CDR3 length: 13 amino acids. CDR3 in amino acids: CASRRDRNTEAFF. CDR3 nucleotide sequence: TGTGCCAGCAGAAGGGACAGAAACACTGAAGCTTTCTTT. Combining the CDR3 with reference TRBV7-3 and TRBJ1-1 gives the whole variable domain GAGVSQTPSNKVTEKGKYVELRCDPISGHTALYWYRQSLGQGPEFLIYFQGTGAADDSGLPNDRFFAVRPEGSVSTLKIQRTERGDSAVYLCASRRDRNTEAFFGQGTRLTVV.

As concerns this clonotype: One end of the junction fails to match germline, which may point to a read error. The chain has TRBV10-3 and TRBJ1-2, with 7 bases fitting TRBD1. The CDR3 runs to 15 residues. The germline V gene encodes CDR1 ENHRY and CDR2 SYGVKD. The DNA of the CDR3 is TGTGCCATCAATGAGTATGTATCGGGACAGAATGGCTGCACCTTC. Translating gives CAINEYVSGQNGCTF.